Listed here is a single TCR beta chain. These data come from a study of blood T cell repertoires in COVID-19. Original handling: Researchers report that nucleated cell counts were estimated from reference gene primer amplification. Method: immunoSEQ multiplex PCR; TCRdb's copy keeps in-frame clones and lacks some. The V and J calls and the clone size are those of that table, but D and trimming were determined from the DNA. The repertoire holds a few hundred thousand clones, with approximately 85% as singletons. Trimming left V 4 bases short and J 4 bases short, with 13 bases between. Germline-derived CDR1 and CDR2 are SNHLY and FYNNEI. The CDR3 is made up of 14 amino acids.

The sequence was obtained from a man between 25 and 39 years old who had recovered from COVID-19. The sample consisted of PBMCs or T cells enriched from blood (not recorded which). The chain joins TRBV2 to TRBJ1-2; possible D gene TRBD1, 6 bases. CDR3 sequence reads: CASSAGGLGYGYTF. Written as DNA, the CDR3 is TGTGCCAGCAGTGCCGGGGGGCTCGGCTATGGCTACACCTTC.